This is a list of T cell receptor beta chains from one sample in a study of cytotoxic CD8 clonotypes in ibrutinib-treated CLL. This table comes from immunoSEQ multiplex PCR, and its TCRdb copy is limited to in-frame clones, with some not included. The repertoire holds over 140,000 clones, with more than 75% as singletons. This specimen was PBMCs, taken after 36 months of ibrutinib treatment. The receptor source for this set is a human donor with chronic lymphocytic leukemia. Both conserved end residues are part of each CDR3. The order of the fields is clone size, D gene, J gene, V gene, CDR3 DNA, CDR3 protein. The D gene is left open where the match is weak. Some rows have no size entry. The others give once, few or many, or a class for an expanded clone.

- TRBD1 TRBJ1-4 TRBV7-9 TGTGCCGGTGGCGAACAGGGGCCCCCAACTAATGAAAAACTGTTTTTT CAGGEQGPPTNEKLFF
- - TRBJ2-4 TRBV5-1 TGCGCCAGCAGCCTCGATATTTTGGGCCCCAAAAACATTCAGTACTTC CASSLDILGPKNIQYF
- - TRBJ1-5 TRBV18 TGTGCCAGCTCACCCGACTCTTACGTCAATCAGCCCCAGCATTTT CASSPDSYVNQPQHF
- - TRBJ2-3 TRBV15 TGTGCCACCAGCAGAACAGGTACCCGCACAGATACGCAGTATTTT CATSRTGTRTDTQYF
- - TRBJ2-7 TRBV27 TGTGCCAGCAGTACCCGAGCGTCCTCCGAGCAGTACTTC CASSTRASSEQYF
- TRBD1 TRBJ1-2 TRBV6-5 TGTGCCACCACCTACAGGGGGGGTAGCGGCTACACCTTC CATTYRGGSGYTF
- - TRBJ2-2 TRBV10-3 TGTGCCATCAGTGAGACCTTCGGGACCGCCAACACCGGGGAGCTGTTTTTT CAISETFGTANTGELFF
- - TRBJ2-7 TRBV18 TGTGCCAGCTCACCTTCCGCCGAGCAGTACTTC CASSPSAEQYF
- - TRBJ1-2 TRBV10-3 TGTGCCATCAGTGGAAGGGATCATGGCTACACCTTC CAISGRDHGYTF
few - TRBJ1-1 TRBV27 TGTGCCAGCCAGGGGAATATGAACACTGAAGCTTTCTTT CASQGNMNTEAFF
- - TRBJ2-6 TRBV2 TGTGCCAGCAGGCCAGGGCCTGGGGCCAACGTCCTGACTTTC CASRPGPGANVLTF
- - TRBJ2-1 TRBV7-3 TGTGCCAGCAGCGAACTAGCCGGTGAGCAGTTCTTC CASSELAGEQFF
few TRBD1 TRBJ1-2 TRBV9 TGTGCCAGCAGCAATCAGGGACAGGGGATTTATGGCTACACCTTC CASSNQGQGIYGYTF
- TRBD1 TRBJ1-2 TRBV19 TGTGCCACCTTCTTTCCAAGGACAGGGATTTATGGCTACACCTTC CATFFPRTGIYGYTF
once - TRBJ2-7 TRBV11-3 TGTGCCAGCAGCCCAGGGCGACTCGGCGAGCAGTACTTC CASSPGRLGEQYF
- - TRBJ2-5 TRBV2 TGTGCCAGCGGCGTAGAGACCCAGTACTTC CASGVETQYF
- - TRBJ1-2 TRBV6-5 TGTGCCAGCAGTTTTGGACGGAGGTATGGCTACACCTTC CASSFGRRYGYTF
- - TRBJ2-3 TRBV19 TGTGCCAGTAGTATAGGGACGTTCCGCAAGGCGAAAAGCACAGATACGCAGTATTTT CASSIGTFRKAKSTDTQYF
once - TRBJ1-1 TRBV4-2 TGTGCCAGCAGCCAAGGATTGGCAGAAAACACTGAAGCTTTCTTT CASSQGLAENTEAFF
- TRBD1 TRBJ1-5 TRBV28 TGTGCCAGCAGTTTAGCGAGGAGACAGGGCCGGGGAAGCAATCAGCCCCAGCATTTT CASSLARRQGRGSNQPQHF
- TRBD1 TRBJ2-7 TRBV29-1 TGCAGCGTTGAAGATTGGACAGGGGGTTGGAACGAGCAGTACTTC CSVEDWTGGWNEQYF
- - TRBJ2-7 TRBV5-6 TGTGCCAGCAGATCGCTAGAGACGGACGAGCAGTACTTC CASRSLETDEQYF
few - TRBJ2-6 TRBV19 TGTGCCAGTAAGGCTGGGGCCAACGTCCTGACTTTC CASKAGANVLTF
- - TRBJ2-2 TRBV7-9 TGTGCCAGCAGCTTAACCCGGGGGTCCCCCGGGGAGCTGTTTTTT CASSLTRGSPGELFF
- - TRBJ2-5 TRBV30 TGTGCCTGGAGTGTACGGGAGACCCAGTACTTC CAWSVRETQYF
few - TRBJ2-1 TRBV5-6 TGTGCCAGCAGCTTGGCCTGGACAGCCTACAATGAGCAGTTCTTC CASSLAWTAYNEQFF
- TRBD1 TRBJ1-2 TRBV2 TGTGCCAGCAATCAGGGACAGGGGTTTCACTATGGCTACACCTTC CASNQGQGFHYGYTF
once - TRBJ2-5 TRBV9 TGTGCCAGCAGCGTGAGAGGTCGGTTAGAGACCCAGTACTTC CASSVRGRLETQYF
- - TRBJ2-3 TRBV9 TGTGCCAGCAGCGAGGGACCCACAGATACGCAGTATTTT CASSEGPTDTQYF
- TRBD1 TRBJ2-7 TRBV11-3 TGTGCCAGCAGCTTAGCAGGGGGCTCCTACGAGCAGTACTTC CASSLAGGSYEQYF
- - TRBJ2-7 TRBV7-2 TGTGCCAGCAGCTTAGTACTCGGGGGTAACTACGAGCAGTACTTC CASSLVLGGNYEQYF
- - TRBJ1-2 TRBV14 TGTGCCAGCAGCCACCCGGGACTGTACTATGGCTACACCTTC CASSHPGLYYGYTF